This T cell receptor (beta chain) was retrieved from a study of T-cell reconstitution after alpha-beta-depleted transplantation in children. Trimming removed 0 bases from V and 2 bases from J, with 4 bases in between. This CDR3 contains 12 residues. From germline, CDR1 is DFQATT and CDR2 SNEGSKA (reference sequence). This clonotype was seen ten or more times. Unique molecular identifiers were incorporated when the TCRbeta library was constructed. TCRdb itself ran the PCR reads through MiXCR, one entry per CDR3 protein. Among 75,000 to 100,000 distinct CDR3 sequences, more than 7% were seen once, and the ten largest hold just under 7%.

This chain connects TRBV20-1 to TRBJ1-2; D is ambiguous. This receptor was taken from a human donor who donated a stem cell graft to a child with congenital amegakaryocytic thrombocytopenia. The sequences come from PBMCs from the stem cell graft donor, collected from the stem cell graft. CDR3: CSARELNYGYTF. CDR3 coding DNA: TGCAGTGCTAGAGAGCTAAACTATGGCTACACCTTC.